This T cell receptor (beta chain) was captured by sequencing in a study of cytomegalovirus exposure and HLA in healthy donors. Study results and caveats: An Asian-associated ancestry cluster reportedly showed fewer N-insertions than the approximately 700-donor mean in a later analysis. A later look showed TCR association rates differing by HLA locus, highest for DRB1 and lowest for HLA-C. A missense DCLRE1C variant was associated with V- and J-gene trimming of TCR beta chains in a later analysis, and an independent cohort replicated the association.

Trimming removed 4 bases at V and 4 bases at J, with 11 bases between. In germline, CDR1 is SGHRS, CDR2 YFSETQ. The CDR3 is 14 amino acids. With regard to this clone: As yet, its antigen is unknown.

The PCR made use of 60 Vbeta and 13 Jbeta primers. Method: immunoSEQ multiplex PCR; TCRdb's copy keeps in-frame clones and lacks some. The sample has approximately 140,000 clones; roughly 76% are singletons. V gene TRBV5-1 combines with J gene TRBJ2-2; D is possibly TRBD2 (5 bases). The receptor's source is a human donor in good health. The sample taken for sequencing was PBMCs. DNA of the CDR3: TGCGCCAGCAGCCCCGGGGATACCACCGGGGAGCTGTTTTTT. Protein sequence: CASSPGDTTGELFF.